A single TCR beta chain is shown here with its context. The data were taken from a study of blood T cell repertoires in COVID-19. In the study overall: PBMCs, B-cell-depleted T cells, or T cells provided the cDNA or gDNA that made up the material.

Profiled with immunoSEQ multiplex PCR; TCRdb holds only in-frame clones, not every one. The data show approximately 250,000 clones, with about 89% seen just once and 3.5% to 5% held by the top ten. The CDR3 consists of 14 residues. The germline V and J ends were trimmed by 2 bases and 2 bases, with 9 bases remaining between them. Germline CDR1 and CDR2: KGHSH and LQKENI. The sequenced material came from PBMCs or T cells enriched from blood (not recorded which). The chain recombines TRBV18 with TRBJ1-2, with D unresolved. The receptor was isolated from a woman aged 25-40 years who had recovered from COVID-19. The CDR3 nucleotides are TGTGCCAGCTCACCAGGGTACAGAAACTATGGCTACACCTTC. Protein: CASSPGYRNYGYTF.